These 28 T cell receptor beta chains share one sample of origin, sequenced in a study of cytomegalovirus exposure and HLA in healthy donors. Amplification used 60 Vbeta primers and 13 Jbeta primers. The method was immunoSEQ multiplex PCR; TCRdb's version includes in-frame clones alone and lacks a portion of them. This table holds some 130,000 clones, about 63% found once. Material: PBMCs. These receptors were collected from a man younger than 40 in good health and CMV-seropositive.

This chain joins TRBV29-1 and TRBJ2-7; D perhaps matches TRBD2 (5 bases). The CDR3 runs 13 residues. Germline V gene lookup returns CDR1 SQVTM and CDR2 ANQGSEA. V gave up 2 bases and J gave up 8 bases, with 16 bases separating them. CDR3 protein: CSVEYEGWTKQYF. CDR3 sequence (DNA): TGCAGCGTTGAATACGAGGGTTGGACCAAGCAGTACTTC.

V is TRBV7-6 and J is TRBJ2-7, with TRBD2 identical over 9 bases. CDR1 and CDR2 (germline): SGHVS, FNYEAQ. The CDR3 sequence is 14 residues long. With V trimmed by 4 bases and J by 7 bases, 8 bases remained unmatched. The CDR3 DNA reads TGTGCCAGCAGCTCGCCTGGACTAGCGCGGGAGCAGTACTTC. Protein product: CASSSPGLAREQYF.

The chain couples TRBV4-1 to TRBJ1-4; TRBD1 matches at 9 bases. CDR3 length: 16 amino acids. With 3 bases clipped from V and 8 bases from J, the junction kept 10 bases outside the gene matches. Germline V gives CDR1 MGHRA, CDR2 YSYEKL. Here the CDR3 reads CASSQGAGTGNEKLFF. CDR3 in DNA: TGCGCCAGCAGCCAGGGGGCAGGGACAGGGAACGAAAAACTGTTTTTT.

This clone has only a few counts. As DNA, the CDR3 is TGTGCCAGCAGCTTGGTTCAGGGGGCGCGCGGTGAGCAGTTCTTC. It codes for CASSLVQGARGEQFF. The J gene is TRBJ2-1, the V gene TRBV5-4, with TRBD1 matching over 8 bases. Germline values: CDR1 SGHNT, CDR2 YYREEE (reference sequence). CDR3 length: 15 residues. V lost 0 bases and J lost 9; bases outside the gene matches: 8.

This clone came up a few times. The chain employs TRBV11-2 and TRBJ1-1; tentative D call: TRBD1 (6 bases). V was trimmed by 5 bases and J by 6 bases, leaving 16 bases between them. Germline V gene data show CDR1 as SGHAT and CDR2 as FQNNGV. The CDR3 consists of 14 residues. The CDR3 loop reads CASSEWRGRPEAFF. CDR3 nucleotides: TGTGCCAGCAGCGAGTGGCGGGGGCGGCCTGAAGCTTTCTTT.

The chain couples TRBV9 to TRBJ2-2; no clear D. CDR1 is SGDLS, CDR2 YYNGEE, per germline. Deletions cut 1 base from V and 0 bases from J, with 4 bases between. This CDR3 contains 14 residues. The chain's CDR3 is CASSVRANTGELFF. In DNA, the CDR3 is TGTGCCAGCAGCGTACGAGCGAACACCGGGGAGCTGTTTTTT.

The chain combines TRBV7-9 with TRBJ1-2, with a possible D match to TRBD1 (5 bases). The CDR3 has 15 amino acids. V was clipped by 6 bases and J by 8 bases, with 22 bases between them. Germline values: CDR1 SEHNR, CDR2 FQNEAQ (reference sequence). The chain's CDR3 is CASSYGQGGSSGYTF. CDR3 bases: TGTGCCAGCAGTTATGGACAAGGTGGATCGTCGGGCTACACCTTC.

In its sample, this clone was seen a few times. This chain links TRBV6-5 with TRBJ2-5, with 9 bases that match TRBD2. The germline CDR1 and CDR2 sequences are MNHEY and SVGAGI. CDR3 length: 15 amino acids. Losses at the gene ends were 0 bases for V and 4 bases for J; bases not matched to a gene: 3. CDR3 DNA: TGTGCCAGCAGTTACTCCGCGGGAGGGCCAGAGACCCAGTACTTC. Protein sequence: CASSYSAGGPETQYF.

The chain employs TRBV6-5 and TRBJ1-2; D remains unclear. CDR1 is MNHEY and CDR2 is SVGAGI in the germline V gene. V was cut by 4 bases and J by 4 bases, with 10 bases left in between. The CDR3 is 13 residues long. CDR3 coding DNA: TGTGCCAGCAGTTGGAGTGGGTTCTATGGCTACACCTTC. Translated, it gives CASSWSGFYGYTF.

This rearrangement joins TRBV27 to TRBJ2-5; 7 nucleotides agree with TRBD1. CDR3 length: 15 residues. The ends lost 5 bases at V and 0 bases at J; junction bases unmatched: 6. Germline CDR1 MNHEY, CDR2 SMNVEV (reference sequence). The CDR3 sequence is CASSRTGQDQETQYF. In DNA, the CDR3 is TGTGCCAGCAGTCGAACCGGACAGGACCAAGAGACCCAGTACTTC.

V usage is TRBV9 and J usage is TRBJ2-1, with a weak D call TRBD2 (5 bases). This CDR3 has 16 amino acids. Per the germline V gene, CDR1 is SGDLS and CDR2 is YYNGEE. V dropped 0 bases and J dropped 7 bases, with 17 bases sitting between them. CDR3 sequence reads: CASSVGPGTPGNEQFF. For the CDR3, the DNA is TGTGCCAGCAGCGTAGGCCCGGGAACCCCGGGGAATGAGCAGTTCTTC.

This clone showed up just a few times. The rearrangement links TRBV15 to TRBJ1-4; D gene unclear. Trimming pared 0 bases from V and 0 bases from J, leaving 8 bases between. This CDR3 region has 16 residues. Germline assignment: CDR1 LNHNV and CDR2 YYDKDF (reference sequence). CDR3 protein: CATSRDPTATNEKLFF. CDR3 coding DNA: TGTGCCACCAGCAGAGATCCCACTGCAACTAATGAAAAACTGTTTTTT.

This clone was picked up a small number of times. The rearrangement links TRBV6-1 to TRBJ2-4, with D perhaps TRBD2 (6 bases). Trimming removed 4 bases from V and 8 bases from J, with 15 bases in between. The CDR3 is 14 amino acids. Germline CDR1 is MNHNS and CDR2 is SASEGT. The CDR3 spells CASSVGGIGDIQYF. CDR3 coding DNA: TGTGCCAGCAGTGTGGGCGGGATTGGGGACATTCAGTACTTC.

As to this clone: Additional DNA sequences in this sample encode the identical CDR3. The chain links TRBV11-2 to TRBJ1-4, with unresolved D. This CDR3 contains 13 residues. V dropped 0 bases and J dropped 7 bases, with 6 bases sitting between them. Germline CDR1 SGHAT, CDR2 FQNNGV. CDR3 nucleotide sequence: TGTGCCAGCAGCTTAGATCGGGTTGAAAAACTGTTTTTT. Encoded protein: CASSLDRVEKLFF.

The genes are TRBV19 and TRBJ1-2; D ambiguous. Trimming took 4 bases from V and 4 from J, leaving 7 bases between them. Germline-derived CDR1 and CDR2 are LNHDA and SQIVND (reference sequence). This CDR3 has 12 amino acids. CDR3 DNA sequence: TGTGCCAGTAGTACGTGGAGCTATGGCTACACCTTC. Its protein product is CASSTWSYGYTF.

This chain connects TRBV5-1 to TRBJ2-7, with 10 nucleotides matching TRBD2. The CDR3 runs to 14 residues. The junction had 8 bases not matched to a gene; V was cut back by 4 bases and J by 7 bases. Germline values: CDR1 SGHRS, CDR2 YFSETQ. CDR3 DNA sequence: TGCGCCAGCAGCCTATGGACTAGCGGTGATGAGCAGTACTTC. Amino acids: CASSLWTSGDEQYF. Together with reference TRBV5-1 and TRBJ2-7, the CDR3 gives the full variable domain: KAGVTQTPRYLIKTRGQQVTLSCSPISGHRSVSWYQQTPGQGLQFLFEYFSETQRNKGNFPGRFSGRQFSNSRSEMNVSTLELGDSALYLCASSLWTSGDEQYFGPGTRLTVT.

The chain recombines TRBV5-1 with TRBJ2-5; the match to TRBD2 covers 8 bases. The V and J ends lost 0 bases and 1 base, in that order; junction bases with no gene match: 8. CDR3 length equals 17 residues. The germline V gene has CDR1 SGHRS and CDR2 YFSETQ. The CDR3 loop is CASSLGAAGGGQETQYF. The CDR3 region has the DNA TGCGCCAGCAGCTTGGGGGCCGCGGGGGGCGGCCAAGAGACCCAGTACTTC.

This chain connects TRBV6-1 to TRBJ2-7; TRBD2 agrees at 10 bases. The V gene's germline CDR1 is MNHNS and CDR2 SASEGT. The V segment lost 2 bases and the J segment 5 bases; nucleotides outside the gene matches: 6. This CDR3 has 15 amino acids. CDR3 amino acids: CASSEQASGSNEQYF. Here the CDR3 DNA reads TGTGCCAGCAGTGAACAGGCTAGCGGGAGTAACGAGCAGTACTTC.

The sample holds a few counts of this clone. The CDR3 coding sequence is TGTGCCAGCAGCCAAGACGCGGGAGAGCCTCCCAATGAGCAGTTCTTC. It encodes CASSQDAGEPPNEQFF. The gene calls are TRBV4-2 and TRBJ2-1; 7 bases map to TRBD2. Looked up from germline, CDR1 is LGHNA and CDR2 is YNFKEQ. The length of the CDR3 is 16 residues. J was trimmed by 6 bases and V by 0 bases; bases with no gene match: 8.

This chain connects TRBV6-4 to TRBJ1-2; 7 bases are a match to TRBD1. The CDR3 extends over 16 amino acids. Germline values: CDR1 MRHNA, CDR2 SNTAGT. Trimming cost V 0 bases and J 8 bases; bases outside gene matches: 12. CDR3 DNA: TGTGCCAGCAGTGACTCGCCGGACAGGCCCCTTGGGGGCTACACCTTC. Its protein product is CASSDSPDRPLGGYTF.

The V and J genes are TRBV9 and TRBJ2-2; D gene ambiguous. V shed 4 bases and J shed 0 bases, with 7 bases lying between them. The CDR3 sequence is 14 residues long. The germline gives CDR1 SGDLS, CDR2 YYNGEE. The CDR3 here is CASSSRSNTGELFF. The CDR3 DNA follows: TGTGCCAGCAGCTCGAGATCGAACACCGGGGAGCTGTTTTTT. Full variable domain (missing parts from reference TRBV9 and TRBJ2-2): DSGVTQTPKHLITATGQRVTLRCSPRSGDLSVYWYQQSLDQGLQFLIQYYNGEERAKGNILERFSAQQFPDLHSELNLSSLELGDSALYFCASSSRSNTGELFFGEGSRLTVL.

The chain uses TRBV18 and TRBJ2-7, with 9 bases lining up with TRBD2. The junction had 5 bases not matched to a gene; V was cut back by 2 bases and J by 0 bases. The CDR3 totals 16 residues. Germline V gene lookup returns CDR1 KGHSH and CDR2 LQKENI. Here the CDR3 DNA reads TGTGCCAGCTCACCAAACCTAGCGGGGAACTCCTACGAGCAGTACTTC. This sequence encodes CASSPNLAGNSYEQYF.

This clone was counted ten times or more. This chain joins TRBV29-1 and TRBJ1-2; D not resolved. The CDR3 contains 16 residues. V was trimmed by 5 bases and J by 0 bases, leaving 19 bases between them. Germline assignment: CDR1 SQVTM and CDR2 ANQGSEA. CDR3 protein: CSVLSTADPANYGYTF. The CDR3 DNA is TGCAGCGTTCTGTCAACAGCCGATCCCGCTAACTATGGCTACACCTTC.

This sequence joins TRBV6-5 and TRBJ2-5; no clear D gene. The CDR3 loop spans 15 amino acids. V was trimmed by 0 bases and J by 0 bases, leaving 8 bases between them. Germline loops: CDR1 MNHEY, CDR2 SVGAGI. The CDR3 loop reads CASSYSRLDQETQYF. The CDR3 coding sequence is TGTGCCAGCAGTTACTCGAGGCTGGACCAAGAGACCCAGTACTTC.

The genes are TRBV20-1 and TRBJ2-7, with D possibly being TRBD2 (5 bases). CDR1 is DFQATT, CDR2 SNEGSKA, per germline (reference sequence). The V and J ends lost 5 bases and 2 bases respectively, with 7 bases between them. The CDR3 totals 11 residues. The CDR3, as DNA: TGCAGTGCTCGAGCGGCCTACGAGCAGTACTTC. Translating it yields CSARAAYEQYF.

The chain has TRBV9 and TRBJ2-7; 9 nucleotides line up with TRBD1. The CDR3 contains 15 residues. Per the germline V gene, CDR1 is SGDLS and CDR2 is YYNGEE. V was clipped by 0 bases and J by 7 bases; unmatched bases: 8. The CDR3 is CASSVDGTGLREQYF. The CDR3 DNA reads as TGTGCCAGCAGCGTAGACGGGACAGGGCTTAGGGAGCAGTACTTC.

The chain links TRBV15 to TRBJ2-7; D remains unclear. Deletions cut 3 bases from V and 3 bases from J, with 12 bases between. CDR3 size: 14 residues. Looked up from germline, CDR1 is LNHNV and CDR2 is YYDKDF (reference sequence). The CDR3 DNA sequence: TGTGCCACCAGCAGCAATCCGGCAGGCTACGAGCAGTACTTC. Protein: CATSSNPAGYEQYF.

This sequence joins TRBV28 and TRBJ2-5, with TRBD1 matching 9 bases. CDR1 MDHEN and CDR2 SYDVKM come from the germline V gene. V lost 2 bases to trimming and J lost 7 bases; unmatched junction nucleotides: 11. The CDR3 extends over 16 amino acids. CDR3 sequence: CASSLPYTGGGPTQYF. The CDR3 DNA sequence: TGTGCCAGCAGTTTACCCTATACAGGGGGCGGTCCGACCCAGTACTTC.